This T cell receptor beta chain was observed in a study of blood T cells in healthy people across ages. Looking at the study overall: Template switching retrieved approximately one barcoded beta molecule for each two T cells.

Regarding the study as a whole: The CMV status of each donor remained undetermined, and this could have confounded shifts in expanded clonotypes.

This clonotype was counted between two and nine times. What it binds is unknown. This CDR3 region has 15 residues. Trimming left V 1 base short and J 4 bases short, with 11 bases between. CDR1 and CDR2 (germline): KGHSH, LQKENI. A second roughly 6 to 12 cycle PCR used barcoded and J-beta primers. A single record per CDR3 protein comes from TCRdb applying MiXCR to the 5' RACE reads. The table has about 1.4 million distinct CDR3 sequences, around 55% seen once. Every donor gave roughly 9.2 milliliters of peripheral blood. This clonotype was obtained from a man between 18 and 29 years old in good health. The rearrangement joins TRBV18 to TRBJ2-1, with unresolved D. The sequencing sample was made of blood. CDR3 coding DNA: TGTGCCAGCTCACCACAAAACGGACCTTACAATGAGCAGTTCTTC. Protein: CASSPQNGPYNEQFF.